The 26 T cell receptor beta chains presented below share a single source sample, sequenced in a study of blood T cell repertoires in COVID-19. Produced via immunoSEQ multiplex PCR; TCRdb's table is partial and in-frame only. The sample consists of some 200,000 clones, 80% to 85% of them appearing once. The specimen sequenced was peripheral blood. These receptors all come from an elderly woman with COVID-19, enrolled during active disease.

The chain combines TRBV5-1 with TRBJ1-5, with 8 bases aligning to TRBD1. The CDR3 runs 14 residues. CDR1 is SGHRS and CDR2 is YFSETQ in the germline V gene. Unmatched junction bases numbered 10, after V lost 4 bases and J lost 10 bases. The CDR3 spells CASSIGQGIGPQHF. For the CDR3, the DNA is TGCGCCAGCAGCATAGGACAGGGCATCGGCCCCCAGCATTTT.

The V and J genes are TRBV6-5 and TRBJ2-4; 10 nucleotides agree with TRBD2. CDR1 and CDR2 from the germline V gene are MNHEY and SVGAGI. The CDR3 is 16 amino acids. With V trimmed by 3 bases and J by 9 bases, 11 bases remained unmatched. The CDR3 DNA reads TGTGCCAGCAGTTATACTAGCGGGGTGATCAGTACCATTCAGTACTTC. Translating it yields CASSYTSGVISTIQYF.

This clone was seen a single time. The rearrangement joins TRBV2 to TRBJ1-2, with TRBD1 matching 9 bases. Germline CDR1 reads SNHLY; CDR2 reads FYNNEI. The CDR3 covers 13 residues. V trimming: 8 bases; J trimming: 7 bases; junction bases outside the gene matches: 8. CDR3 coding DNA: TGTGCCAGCTCCCAACAGGGGGCGGTTGGCTACACCTTC. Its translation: CASSQQGAVGYTF.

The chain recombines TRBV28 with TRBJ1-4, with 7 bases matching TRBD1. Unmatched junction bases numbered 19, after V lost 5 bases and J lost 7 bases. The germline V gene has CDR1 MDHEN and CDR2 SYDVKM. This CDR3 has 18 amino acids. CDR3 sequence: CASSTRFGRGRWSEKLFF. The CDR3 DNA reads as TGTGCCAGCAGTACACGCTTTGGAAGGGGGCGCTGGAGTGAAAAACTGTTTTTT. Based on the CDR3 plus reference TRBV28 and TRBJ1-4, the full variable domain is DVKVTQSSRYLVKRTGEKVFLECVQDMDHENMFWYRQDPGLGLRLIYFSYDVKMKEKGDIPEGYSVSREKKERFSLILESASTNQTSMYLCASSTRFGRGRWSEKLFFGSGTQLSVL.

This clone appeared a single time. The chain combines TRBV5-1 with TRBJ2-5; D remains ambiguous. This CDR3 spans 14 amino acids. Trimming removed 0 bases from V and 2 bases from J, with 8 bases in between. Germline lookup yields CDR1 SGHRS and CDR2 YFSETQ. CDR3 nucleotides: TGCGCCAGCAGCTTGGATATATCTCAAGAGACCCAGTACTTC. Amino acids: CASSLDISQETQYF. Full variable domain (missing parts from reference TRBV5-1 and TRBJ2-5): KAGVTQTPRYLIKTRGQQVTLSCSPISGHRSVSWYQQTPGQGLQFLFEYFSETQRNKGNFPGRFSGRQFSNSRSEMNVSTLELGDSALYLCASSLDISQETQYFGPGTRLLVL.

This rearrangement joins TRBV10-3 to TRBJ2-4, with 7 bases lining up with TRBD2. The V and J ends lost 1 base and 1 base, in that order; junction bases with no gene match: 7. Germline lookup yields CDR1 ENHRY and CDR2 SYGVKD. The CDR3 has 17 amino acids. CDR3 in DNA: TGTGCCATCAGTGAGTTAGCAGCGGGGAGTGCCAAAAACATTCAGTACTTC. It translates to CAISELAAGSAKNIQYF.

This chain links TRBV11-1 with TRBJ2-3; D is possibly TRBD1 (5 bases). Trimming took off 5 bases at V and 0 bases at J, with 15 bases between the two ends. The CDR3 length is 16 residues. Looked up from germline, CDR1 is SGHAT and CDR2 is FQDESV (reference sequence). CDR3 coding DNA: TGTGCCAGCAGCCGACAGCCTTTCAGTAGCACAGATACGCAGTATTTT. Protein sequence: CASSRQPFSSTDTQYF.

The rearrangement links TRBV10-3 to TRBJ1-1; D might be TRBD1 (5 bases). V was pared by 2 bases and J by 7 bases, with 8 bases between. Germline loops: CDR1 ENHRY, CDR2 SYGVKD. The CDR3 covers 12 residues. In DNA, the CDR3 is TGTGCCATCAGTGAGAAGACAGTTGAAGCTTTCTTT. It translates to CAISEKTVEAFF.

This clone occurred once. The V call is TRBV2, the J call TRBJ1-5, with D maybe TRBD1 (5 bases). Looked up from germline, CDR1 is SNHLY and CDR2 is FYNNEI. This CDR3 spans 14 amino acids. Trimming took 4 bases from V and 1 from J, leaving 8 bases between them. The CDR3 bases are TGTGCCAGCAGTGTTGCAGGGAGCAATCAGCCCCAGCATTTT. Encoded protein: CASSVAGSNQPQHF.

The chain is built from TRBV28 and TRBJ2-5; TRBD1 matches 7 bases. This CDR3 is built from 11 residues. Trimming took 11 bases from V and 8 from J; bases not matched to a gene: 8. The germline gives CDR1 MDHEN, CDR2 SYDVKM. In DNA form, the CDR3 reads TGTGCCGTAGCAGGGGGAACAACCCAGTACTTC. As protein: CAVAGGTTQYF.

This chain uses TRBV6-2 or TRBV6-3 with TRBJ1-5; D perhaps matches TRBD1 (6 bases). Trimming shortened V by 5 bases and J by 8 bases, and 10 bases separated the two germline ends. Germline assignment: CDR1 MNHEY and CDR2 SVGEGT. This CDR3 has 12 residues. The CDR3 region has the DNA TGTGCCAGCAGTCAGGGGAGGGAGCCCCAGCATTTT. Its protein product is CASSQGREPQHF.

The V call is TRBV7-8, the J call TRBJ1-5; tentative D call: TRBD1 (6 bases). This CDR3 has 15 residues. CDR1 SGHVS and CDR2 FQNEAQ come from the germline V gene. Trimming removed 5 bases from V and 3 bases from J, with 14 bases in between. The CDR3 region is CASSVQGGFNQPQHF. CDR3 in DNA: TGTGCCAGCAGCGTACAGGGTGGATTCAATCAGCCCCAGCATTTT. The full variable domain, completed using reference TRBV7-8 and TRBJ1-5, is GAGVSQSPRYKVAKRGQDVALRCDPISGHVSLFWYQQALGQGPEFLTYFQNEAQLDKSGLPSDRFFAERPEGSVSTLKIQRTQQEDSAVYLCASSVQGGFNQPQHFGDGTRLSIL.

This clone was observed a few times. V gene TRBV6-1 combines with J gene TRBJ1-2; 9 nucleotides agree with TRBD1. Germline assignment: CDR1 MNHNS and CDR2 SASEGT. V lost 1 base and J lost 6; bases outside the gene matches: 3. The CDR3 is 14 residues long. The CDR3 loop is CASSEGTGADGYTF. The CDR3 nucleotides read TGTGCCAGCAGTGAAGGGACAGGGGCGGATGGCTACACCTTC.

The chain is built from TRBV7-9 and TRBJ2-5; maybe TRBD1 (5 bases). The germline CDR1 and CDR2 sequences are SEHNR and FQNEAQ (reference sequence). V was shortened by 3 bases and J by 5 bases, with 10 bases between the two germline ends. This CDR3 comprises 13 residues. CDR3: CASSFQGRETQYF. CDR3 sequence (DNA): TGTGCCAGCAGCTTTCAGGGTCGGGAGACCCAGTACTTC.

CDR3 region: CASSYDGNYGYTF. DNA of the CDR3: TGTGCCAGCAGCTACGACGGGAACTATGGCTACACCTTC. The chain joins TRBV5-5 to TRBJ1-2; D unresolved. Germline assignment: CDR1 SGHKS and CDR2 YYEKEE (reference sequence). CDR3 length: 13 residues. Trimming cost V 3 bases and J 2 bases, with 8 bases left between them.

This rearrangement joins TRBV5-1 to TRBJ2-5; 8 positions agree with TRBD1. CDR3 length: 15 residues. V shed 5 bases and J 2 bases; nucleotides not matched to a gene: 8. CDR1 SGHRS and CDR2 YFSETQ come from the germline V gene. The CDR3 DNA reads TGCGCCAGCAGAAAGACAGGGGCCACACAAGAGACCCAGTACTTC. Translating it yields CASRKTGATQETQYF.

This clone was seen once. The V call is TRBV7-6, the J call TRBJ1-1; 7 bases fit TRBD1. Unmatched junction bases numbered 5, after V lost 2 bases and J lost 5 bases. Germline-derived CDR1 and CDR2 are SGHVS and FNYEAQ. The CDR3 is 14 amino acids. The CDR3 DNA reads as TGTGCCAGCAGCTTATGGACAGGATCAACTGAAGCTTTCTTT. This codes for CASSLWTGSTEAFF.

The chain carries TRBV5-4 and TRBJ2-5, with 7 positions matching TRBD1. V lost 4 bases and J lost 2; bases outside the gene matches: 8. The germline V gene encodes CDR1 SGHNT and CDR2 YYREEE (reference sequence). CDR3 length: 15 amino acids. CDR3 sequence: CASSLKGGTQETQYF. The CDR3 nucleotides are TGTGCCAGCAGCCTGAAAGGGGGCACTCAAGAGACCCAGTACTTC.

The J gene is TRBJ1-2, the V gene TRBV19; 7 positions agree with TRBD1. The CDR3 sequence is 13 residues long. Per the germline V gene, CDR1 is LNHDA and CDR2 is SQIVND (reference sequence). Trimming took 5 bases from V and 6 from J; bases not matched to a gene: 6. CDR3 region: CASSPRTGHGYTF. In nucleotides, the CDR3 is TGTGCCAGTAGTCCCAGGACAGGACATGGCTACACCTTC.

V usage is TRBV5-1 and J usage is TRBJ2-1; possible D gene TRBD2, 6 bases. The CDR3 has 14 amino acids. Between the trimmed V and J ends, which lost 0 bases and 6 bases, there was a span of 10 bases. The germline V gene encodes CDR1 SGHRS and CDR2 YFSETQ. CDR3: CASSLVPGANEQFF. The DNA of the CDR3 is TGCGCCAGCAGCTTGGTTCCGGGAGCCAATGAGCAGTTCTTC.

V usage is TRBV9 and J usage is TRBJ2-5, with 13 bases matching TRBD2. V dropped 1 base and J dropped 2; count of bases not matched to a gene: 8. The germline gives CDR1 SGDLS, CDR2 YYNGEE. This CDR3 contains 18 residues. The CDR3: CASSVRSRLAGGQETQYF. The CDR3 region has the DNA TGTGCCAGCAGCGTAAGGTCCCGACTAGCGGGGGGACAAGAGACCCAGTACTTC. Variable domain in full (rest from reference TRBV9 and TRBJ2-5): DSGVTQTPKHLITATGQRVTLRCSPRSGDLSVYWYQQSLDQGLQFLIQYYNGEERAKGNILERFSAQQFPDLHSELNLSSLELGDSALYFCASSVRSRLAGGQETQYFGPGTRLLVL.

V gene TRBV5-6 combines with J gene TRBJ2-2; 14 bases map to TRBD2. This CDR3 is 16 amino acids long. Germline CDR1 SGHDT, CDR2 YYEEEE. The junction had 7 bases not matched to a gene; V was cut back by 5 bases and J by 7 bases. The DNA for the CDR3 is TGTGCCAGCAGTCCGACTAGCGGGGGGGCCGACGGGGAGCTGTTTTTT. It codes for CASSPTSGGADGELFF. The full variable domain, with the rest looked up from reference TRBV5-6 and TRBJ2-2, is DAGVTQSPTHLIKTRGQQVTLRCSPKSGHDTVSWYQQALGQGPQFIFQYYEEEERQRGNFPDRFSGHQFPNYSSELNVNALLLGDSALYLCASSPTSGGADGELFFGEGSRLTVL.

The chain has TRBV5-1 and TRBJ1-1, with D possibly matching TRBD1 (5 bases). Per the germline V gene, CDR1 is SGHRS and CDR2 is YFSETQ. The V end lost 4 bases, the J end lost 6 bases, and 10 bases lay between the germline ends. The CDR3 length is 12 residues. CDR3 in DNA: TGCGCCAGCAGCGTTCAGGGTTCTGAAGCTTTCTTT. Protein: CASSVQGSEAFF. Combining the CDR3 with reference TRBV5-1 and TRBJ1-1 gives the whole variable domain KAGVTQTPRYLIKTRGQQVTLSCSPISGHRSVSWYQQTPGQGLQFLFEYFSETQRNKGNFPGRFSGRQFSNSRSEMNVSTLELGDSALYLCASSVQGSEAFFGQGTRLTVV.

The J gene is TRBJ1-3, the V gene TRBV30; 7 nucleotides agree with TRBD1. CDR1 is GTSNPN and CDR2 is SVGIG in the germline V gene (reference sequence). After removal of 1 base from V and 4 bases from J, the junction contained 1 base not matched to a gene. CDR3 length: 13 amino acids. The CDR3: CAWSGGQGNTIYF. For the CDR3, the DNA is TGTGCCTGGAGTGGGGGACAGGGAAACACCATATATTTT.

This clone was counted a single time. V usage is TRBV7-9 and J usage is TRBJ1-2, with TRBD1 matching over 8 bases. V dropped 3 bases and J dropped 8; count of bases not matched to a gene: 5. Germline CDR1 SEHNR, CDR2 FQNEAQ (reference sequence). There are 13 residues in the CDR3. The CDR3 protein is CASSLDRASGYTF. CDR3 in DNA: TGTGCCAGCAGCTTGGACAGGGCGAGCGGCTACACCTTC.

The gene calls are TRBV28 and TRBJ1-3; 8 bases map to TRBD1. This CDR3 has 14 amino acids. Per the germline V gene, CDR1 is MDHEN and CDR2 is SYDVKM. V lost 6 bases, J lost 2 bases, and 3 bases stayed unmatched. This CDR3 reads CASRTTGAGNTIYF. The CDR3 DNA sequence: TGTGCCAGCAGAACGACAGGGGCTGGAAACACCATATATTTT.